The 25 T cell receptor beta chains below come from one sample, sequenced in a study of cytotoxic CD8 clonotypes in ibrutinib-treated CLL (dated by TCRdb to about 2021). Preparation of the library involved the immunoSEQ multiplex PCR assay. This immuneACCESS table, as held by TCRdb, lists in-frame sequences with V and J called but not all clones. Of the missing ones, under half trace to an unresolved V gene in checked studies; the others have no known cause. The sample table records around 150,000 clones; more than 70% of these occur just once. The top ten clonotypes cover less than 9% of the sample. Sequencing was performed on PBMCs, taken after 36 months of ibrutinib treatment. The receptors here all came from a human donor with chronic lymphocytic leukemia.

The V call is TRBV29-1, the J call TRBJ1-2; D is possibly TRBD1 (5 bases). The CDR3 contains 15 residues. Germline assignment: CDR1 SQVTM and CDR2 ANQGSEA. Between the trimmed V and J ends, which lost 6 bases and 6 bases, there was a span of 23 bases. This chain's CDR3 is CSVVIHRQNLHGYTF. The DNA of the CDR3 is TGCAGCGTAGTAATACACCGACAGAATTTGCATGGCTACACCTTC.

Relative to its sample, this clone is medium-sized. The J gene is TRBJ1-1, the V gene TRBV25-1; unclear D gene. There are 15 residues in the CDR3. Trimming removed 2 bases at V and 4 bases at J, with 14 bases between. Germline V gives CDR1 MGHDK, CDR2 SYGVNS. CDR3 region: CASSEDPGLGTEAFF. The DNA of the CDR3 is TGTGCCAGCAGTGAAGACCCGGGTTTGGGCACTGAAGCTTTCTTT.

V and J are TRBV5-6 and TRBJ2-6, with D maybe TRBD1 (6 bases). Germline-derived CDR1 and CDR2 are SGHDT and YYEEEE. CDR3 size: 15 residues. V was pared by 5 bases and J by 1 base, with 10 bases between. CDR3 protein: CASRLQGSGANVLTF. In nucleotides, the CDR3 is TGTGCCAGCAGACTGCAGGGGTCTGGGGCCAACGTCCTGACTTTC.

This chain uses TRBV5-5 with TRBJ2-7; tentatively, D is TRBD1 (8 bases). Germline lookup yields CDR1 SGHKS and CDR2 YYEKEE (reference sequence). The CDR3 contains 13 residues. V was pared by 2 bases and J by 7 bases, with 13 bases between. The CDR3, as DNA: TGTGCCAGCAGCTTAGGACAGGGAGGGGAGCAGTACTTC. Encoded protein: CASSLGQGGEQYF.

V usage is TRBV2 and J usage is TRBJ1-1; no definite D call. The V and J ends lost 4 bases and 11 bases respectively, with 11 bases between them. The length of the CDR3 is 11 residues. The germline CDR1 and CDR2 sequences are SNHLY and FYNNEI. CDR3 coding DNA: TGTGCCAGCAGTGCCGAGGTGGAGGCTTTCTTT. It specifies CASSAEVEAFF. The variable domain in full, with the rest retrieved from reference TRBV2 and TRBJ1-1, is EPEVTQTPSHQVTQMGQEVILRCVPISNHLYFYWYRQILGQKVEFLVSFYNNEISEKSEIFDDQFSVERPDGSNFTLKIRSTKLEDSAMYFCASSAEVEAFFGQGTRLTVV.

The gene calls are TRBV13 and TRBJ2-7; TRBD1 or TRBD2 may be the D gene (5 bases each). The CDR3 has 16 residues. Trimming stripped 4 bases from V and 2 bases from J, with 18 bases between. Germline loops: CDR1 PRHDT, CDR2 FYEKMQ (reference sequence). The CDR3 sequence is CASSSRSRDVTYEQYF. In nucleotides, the CDR3 is TGTGCCAGCAGCTCCAGATCCCGGGACGTCACCTACGAGCAGTACTTC.

This chain joins TRBV7-3 and TRBJ1-1; D gene ambiguous. The germline V and J ends were trimmed by 5 bases and 0 bases, with 10 bases remaining between them. This CDR3 spans 14 amino acids. Per germline, CDR1 SGHTA and CDR2 FQGTGA. The CDR3 DNA reads as TGTGCCAGCAGCCCCGACGGCTTGAACACTGAAGCTTTCTTT. This translates into CASSPDGLNTEAFF. Based on the CDR3 plus reference TRBV7-3 and TRBJ1-1, the full variable domain is GAGVSQTPSNKVTEKGKYVELRCDPISGHTALYWYRQSLGQGPEFLIYFQGTGAADDSGLPNDRFFAVRPEGSVSTLKIQRTERGDSAVYLCASSPDGLNTEAFFGQGTRLTVV.

The chain couples TRBV28 to TRBJ1-1, with D tentatively TRBD1 (5 bases). Germline lookup yields CDR1 MDHEN and CDR2 SYDVKM. The CDR3 length is 13 residues. Trimming left V 6 bases short and J 6 bases short, with 14 bases between. The chain's CDR3 is CASRPQGGAEAFF. The CDR3 DNA sequence: TGTGCCAGCAGGCCGCAGGGAGGTGCTGAAGCTTTCTTT.

The chain uses TRBV11-2 and TRBJ2-5; TRBD1 might be the D (6 bases). Trimming stripped 0 bases from V and 5 bases from J, with 13 bases between. This CDR3 region has 15 residues. The germline CDR1 and CDR2 sequences are SGHAT and FQNNGV. The CDR3: CASSLDLVRGETQYF. DNA for the CDR3: TGTGCCAGCAGCTTAGATTTGGTCAGGGGTGAGACCCAGTACTTC.

This clone was seen a few times. V is TRBV4-1 and J is TRBJ2-5; tentative D call: TRBD1 (5 bases). V was cut by 6 bases and J by 1 base, with 18 bases left in between. Germline V CDR1 and CDR2: MGHRA, YSYEKL. The CDR3 is 16 residues long. For the CDR3, the DNA is TGCGCCAGCAGTCCAAGTCGTAGACAGCCCCAAGAGACCCAGTACTTC. Its translation: CASSPSRRQPQETQYF.

This chain connects TRBV7-3 to TRBJ1-2; D is perhaps TRBD1 (5 bases). V was pared by 0 bases and J by 2 bases, with 10 bases between. The CDR3 has 15 residues. Germline assignment: CDR1 SGHTA and CDR2 FQGTGA. The CDR3 DNA follows: TGTGCCAGCAGCTTAACTTCAGGGACCAACTATGGCTACACCTTC. It specifies CASSLTSGTNYGYTF.

The CDR3 coding sequence is TGTGCCAGCAGTGAAGTCACAGGTGAGAACACTGAAGCTTTCTTT. Protein product: CASSEVTGENTEAFF. This chain joins TRBV6-1 and TRBJ1-1; D perhaps matches TRBD1 (5 bases). Trimming cost V 1 base and J 1 base, with 10 bases left between them. CDR1 and CDR2 (germline): MNHNS, SASEGT. The CDR3 covers 15 residues.

About this clone itself: A junction end diverges from the germline sequence, so it may reflect a read error. The chain recombines TRBV5-1 with TRBJ2-5; TRBD1 matches 10 bases. The CDR3 totals 15 residues. CDR1 is SGHRS, CDR2 YFSETQ, per germline. The CDR3 loop is CASSFIDRGQETQYF. The CDR3 DNA follows: TGCGCCAGCAGCTTTATTGACAGGGGGCAGGAGACTCAGTACTTC. Based on the CDR3 plus reference TRBV5-1 and TRBJ2-5, the full variable domain is KAGVTQTPRYLIKTRGQQVTLSCSPISGHRSVSWYQQTPGQGLQFLFEYFSETQRNKGNFPGRFSGRQFSNSRSEMNVSTLELGDSALYLCASSFIDRGQETQYFGPGTRLLVL.

The chain is built from TRBV11-2 and TRBJ2-7; TRBD2 matches at 13 bases. CDR3 length: 14 residues. CDR1 and CDR2 from the germline V gene are SGHAT and FQNNGV. V gave up 6 bases and J gave up 3 bases; unmatched junction bases: 2. CDR3 bases: TGTGCCAGCAGACGACTAGCGGGAGGCTACGAGCAGTACTTC. This gives the protein CASRRLAGGYEQYF.

The V and J genes are TRBV18 and TRBJ1-5; D uncertain. Germline CDR1 is KGHSH and CDR2 is LQKENI. This CDR3 spans 13 amino acids. V dropped 6 bases and J dropped 2 bases, with 8 bases sitting between them. CDR3 amino acids: CASSPGGNQPQHF. The CDR3 DNA reads TGTGCCAGCTCTCCCGGAGGCAATCAGCCCCAGCATTTT.

This sequence joins TRBV28 and TRBJ2-7; D uncertain. Trimming shortened V by 3 bases and J by 0 bases, and 9 bases separated the two germline ends. CDR3 length: 14 residues. Germline V gene lookup returns CDR1 MDHEN and CDR2 SYDVKM. The CDR3 coding sequence is TGTGCCAGCAGTTTCCCGACTGCCTCCTACGAGCAGTACTTC. As protein: CASSFPTASYEQYF. Together with reference TRBV28 and TRBJ2-7, the CDR3 gives the full variable domain: DVKVTQSSRYLVKRTGEKVFLECVQDMDHENMFWYRQDPGLGLRLIYFSYDVKMKEKGDIPEGYSVSREKKERFSLILESASTNQTSMYLCASSFPTASYEQYFGPGTRLTVT.

This clone was counted many times. This chain links TRBV6-5 with TRBJ2-1; 9 bases line up with TRBD2. CDR1 and CDR2 from the germline V gene are MNHEY and SVGAGI. V was clipped by 8 bases and J by 8 bases; unmatched bases: 13. This CDR3 contains 15 residues. The CDR3 bases are TGTGCCAGCGGTTGGGGACTAGCTGCGGAGGATGAGCAGTTCTTC. Amino acids: CASGWGLAAEDEQFF.

This clone appeared a few times. At the DNA level, this CDR3 is encoded by other sequences in the same sample as well. The gene calls are TRBV5-1 and TRBJ1-2, with TRBD1 identical over 7 bases. The CDR3 totals 14 residues. The germline V gene has CDR1 SGHRS and CDR2 YFSETQ. V lost 2 bases, J lost 0 bases, and 1 base stayed unmatched. DNA for the CDR3: TGCGCCAGCAGCTTAGGGGGCTCTAACTATGGCTACACCTTC. Translating it yields CASSLGGSNYGYTF.

J is TRBJ1-1 and V is TRBV6-4, with D uncertain. Germline loops: CDR1 MRHNA, CDR2 SNTAGT. Trimming left V 3 bases short and J 2 bases short, with 13 bases between. CDR3 length: 15 residues. CDR3 region: CASSDPPTSNTEAFF. CDR3 DNA: TGTGCCAGCAGTGATCCACCCACCAGTAACACTGAAGCTTTCTTT.

The chain recombines TRBV12-5 with TRBJ2-7; 10 nucleotides match TRBD2. CDR1 and CDR2 from the germline V gene are LGHNT and FRNRAP. Trimming cost V 7 bases and J 1 base; bases outside gene matches: 4. The CDR3 is 14 residues long. The CDR3 sequence is CASVPSGSSYEQYF. Written as DNA, the CDR3 is TGTGCTAGTGTGCCTAGCGGGAGTTCCTACGAGCAGTACTTC.

The rearrangement joins TRBV11-3 to TRBJ1-6; D remains ambiguous. The CDR3 loop spans 14 amino acids. CDR1 is SGHNT, CDR2 YENEEA, per germline. Trimming removed 1 base at V and 13 bases at J, with 14 bases between. Written as DNA, the CDR3 is TGTGCCAGCAGCTTAGGCTCGGTCAAGGATCCCCTCCACTTT. It yields the protein CASSLGSVKDPLHF.

V usage is TRBV6-6 and J usage is TRBJ2-1; 10 bases are shared with TRBD2. Germline CDR1 reads MNHNY; CDR2 reads SVGAGI (reference sequence). After removal of 5 bases from V and 4 bases from J, the junction contained 5 bases not matched to a gene. The CDR3 is 15 residues long. The CDR3 spells CASSETSGPYNEQFF. The CDR3 DNA is TGTGCCAGCAGTGAGACTAGCGGGCCTTACAATGAGCAGTTCTTC.

This clone was counted a single time. This chain's CDR3 is CASRIGQPGGTEAFF. The CDR3 DNA reads as TGTGCCAGCAGGATAGGACAGCCCGGGGGGACTGAAGCTTTCTTT. The chain has TRBV2 and TRBJ1-1, with a tentative D call TRBD1 (6 bases). Germline CDR1 SNHLY, CDR2 FYNNEI. The CDR3 extends over 15 amino acids. V was cut by 6 bases and J by 5 bases, with 19 bases left in between.

The V gene is TRBV6-6, the J gene TRBJ2-1, with 9 bases lining up with TRBD2. Looked up from germline, CDR1 is MNHNY and CDR2 is SVGAGI (reference sequence). V was clipped by 6 bases and J by 6 bases; unmatched bases: 9. The CDR3 has 15 amino acids. In DNA form, the CDR3 reads TGTGCCAGCAGAGCGGGCGGGGGGGCCCTCAATGAGCAGTTCTTC. It yields the protein CASRAGGGALNEQFF.

The genes are TRBV28 and TRBJ1-5, with TRBD1 identical over 9 bases. The CDR3 covers 20 residues. Germline V gene data show CDR1 as MDHEN and CDR2 as SYDVKM. The trim removed 0 bases at V and 1 base at J, leaving 13 bases unmatched. The CDR3: CASSLWPLLGQGHSNQPQHF. Here the CDR3 DNA reads TGTGCCAGCAGTTTATGGCCCCTATTGGGACAGGGTCACAGCAATCAGCCCCAGCATTTT.